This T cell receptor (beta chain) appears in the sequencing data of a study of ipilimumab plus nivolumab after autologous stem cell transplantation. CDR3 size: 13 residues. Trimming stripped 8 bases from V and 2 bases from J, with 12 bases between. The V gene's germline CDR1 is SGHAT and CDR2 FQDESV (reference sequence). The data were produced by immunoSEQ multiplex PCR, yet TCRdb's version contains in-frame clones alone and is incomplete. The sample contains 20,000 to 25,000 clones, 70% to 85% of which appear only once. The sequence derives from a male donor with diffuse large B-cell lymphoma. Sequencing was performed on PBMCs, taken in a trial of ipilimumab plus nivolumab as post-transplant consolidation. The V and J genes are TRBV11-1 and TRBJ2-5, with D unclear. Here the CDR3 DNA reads TGTGCCAGCTCCAGCAGCGAGCAAGAGACCCAGTACTTC. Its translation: CASSSSEQETQYF. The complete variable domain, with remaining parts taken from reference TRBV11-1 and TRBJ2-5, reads EAEVAQSPRYKITEKSQAVAFWCDPISGHATLYWYRQILGQGPELLVQFQDESVVDDSQLPKDRFSAERLKGVDSTLKIQPAELGDSAMYLCASSSSEQETQYFGPGTRLLVL.